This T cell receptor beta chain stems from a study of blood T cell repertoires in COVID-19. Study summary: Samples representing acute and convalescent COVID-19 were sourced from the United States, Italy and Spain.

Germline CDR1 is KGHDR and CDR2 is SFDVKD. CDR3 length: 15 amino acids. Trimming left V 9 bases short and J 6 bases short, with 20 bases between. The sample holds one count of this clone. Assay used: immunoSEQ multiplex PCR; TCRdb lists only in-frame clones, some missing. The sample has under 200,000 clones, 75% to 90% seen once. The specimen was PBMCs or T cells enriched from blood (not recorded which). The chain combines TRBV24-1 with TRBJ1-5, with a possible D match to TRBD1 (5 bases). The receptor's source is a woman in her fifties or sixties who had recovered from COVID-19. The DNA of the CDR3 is TGTGCCACCGTGGAGGCCCACGGGGGATGTCAGCCCCAGCATTTT. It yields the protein CATVEAHGGCQPQHF.